This T cell receptor beta chain was found in a study of T cell responses to AZD1222 COVID-19 vaccine. Germline-derived CDR1 and CDR2 are MNHNY and SVGAGI (reference sequence). The CDR3 extends over 13 amino acids. V dropped 6 bases and J dropped 2 bases, with 10 bases sitting between them. Clones were sequenced by immunoSEQ multiplex PCR, and TCRdb holds only the in-frame ones, with some missing. Of about 150,000 clones in the sample, roughly 94% are singletons; the top ten hold 1.9%. The rearrangement uses TRBV6-6 and TRBJ2-5, with D possibly matching TRBD1 (5 bases). The sequence was collected from an adult in good health. The sample was peripheral blood, taken on day 0 of AZD1222 vaccination. The CDR3 spells CASRFRQQETQYF. The CDR3 DNA sequence: TGTGCCAGCAGATTTAGACAGCAAGAGACCCAGTACTTC.